The clone carrying this TCR beta chain showed up just a few times. With 1 base clipped from V and 8 bases from J, the junction kept 10 bases outside the gene matches. This CDR3 comprises 17 residues. Germline values: CDR1 MGHRA, CDR2 YSYEKL. This record belongs to a study of identical twins. Each CDR3 protein gets one entry after TCRdb re-called the 5' RACE reads with MiXCR. The sample carries 280,000 or so distinct CDR3 sequences, roughly 8.6% recorded once. Separately, the same data were catalogued under a study of yellow fever vaccine responses in identical twins.

Sequencing was performed on memory (CD45RO+) T cells sorted from blood. The V gene is TRBV4-1, the J gene TRBJ2-1, with 11 bases lining up with TRBD2. This sequence originates from a woman between 18 and 29 years old in good health. The CDR3 nucleotides are TGCGCCAGCAGCCAAGCGGATATAGCGGGGGGGCGGGATGAGCAGTTCTTC. Translating gives CASSQADIAGGRDEQFF.